These 23 T cell receptor beta chains were all obtained from the same sample, sequenced in a study of regulatory T cells in long-lasting Graves disease. Time point here: persistent/refractory GD, antithyroid drugs over 5 years with positive TRAb. Extracted PBMC RNA gave rise to the TCR library. Building the TCR beta libraries relied on iRepertoire HTBI primers, and CDR3 regions underwent Arm-PCR. MiXCR was run by TCRdb on the multiplex PCR reads, yielding one entry per CDR3 protein. The sample holds approximately 380,000 distinct CDR3 sequences, about a fifth seen once. The sequenced sample was peripheral blood mononuclear cells (PBMCs), obtained when the disease was refractory, from a patient treated with antithyroid drugs. The receptors were gathered from a female donor with Graves disease.

The chain combines TRBV5-1 with TRBJ2-5; D may be TRBD1 (5 bases). Deletions cut 0 bases from V and 7 bases from J, with 10 bases between. The CDR3 covers 13 residues. Per germline, CDR1 SGHRS and CDR2 YFSETQ. CDR3 DNA: TGCGCCAGCAGCTTGGCCAGGGAAGGGACCCAGTACTTC. It encodes CASSLAREGTQYF.

The sample holds many counts of this clonotype. This chain joins TRBV2 and TRBJ2-7, with D perhaps matching TRBD1 (6 bases). The CDR3 covers 14 residues. CDR1 SNHLY and CDR2 FYNNEI come from the germline V gene. Trimming removed 6 bases from V and 5 bases from J, with 17 bases in between. The CDR3 loop is CASSTGTYFDEQYF. In DNA, the CDR3 is TGTGCCAGCAGCACCGGGACATATTTTGACGAGCAGTACTTC.

In its sample, this clonotype was seen many times. This sequence joins TRBV4-1 and TRBJ1-4, with TRBD1 identical over 7 bases. Trimming took 6 bases from V and 7 from J; bases not matched to a gene: 14. This CDR3 region has 16 residues. Germline V gene lookup returns CDR1 MGHRA and CDR2 YSYEKL. As DNA, the CDR3 is TGCGCCAGCAGGGGGGACAGTTCGGAAGGACGTGAAAAACTGTTTTTT. This codes for CASRGDSSEGREKLFF.

This clonotype came up a few times. The chain employs TRBV19 and TRBJ1-1; 7 bases align to TRBD1. Per germline, CDR1 LNHDA and CDR2 SQIVND (reference sequence). The CDR3 extends over 14 amino acids. The ends lost 1 base at V and 5 bases at J; junction bases unmatched: 4. The DNA of the CDR3 is TGTGCCAGTAGTATAGGGACAGGTGGGACTGAAGCTTTCTTT. Translating it yields CASSIGTGGTEAFF.

This chain connects TRBV6-2 or TRBV6-3 to TRBJ1-5; maybe TRBD1 (5 bases). This CDR3 contains 14 residues. The V end lost 5 bases, the J end lost 4 bases, and 12 bases lay between the germline ends. The germline gives CDR1 MNHEY, CDR2 SVGEGT. In DNA, the CDR3 is TGTGCCAGCAGTAAAATGGGGGGTAATCAGCCCCAGCATTTT. Protein product: CASSKMGGNQPQHF.

CDR3 coding DNA: TGTGCCAGCAGTAGGGCGAATGAGCAGTTCTTC. Translating gives CASSRANEQFF. This chain joins TRBV6-2 or TRBV6-3 and TRBJ2-1; D call uncertain. The germline V gene has CDR1 MNHEY and CDR2 SVGEGT. V lost 5 bases to trimming and J lost 7 bases, with 6 bases between them. The CDR3 loop spans 11 amino acids.

This clonotype was detected only a few times. The V call is TRBV7-9, the J call TRBJ2-2, with D unclear. The germline CDR1 and CDR2 sequences are SEHNR and FQNEAQ (reference sequence). The CDR3 has 12 amino acids. V lost 5 bases and J 3 bases, leaving 4 bases between the germline ends. CDR3 sequence: CASSADTGELFF. The CDR3 DNA reads as TGTGCCAGCAGCGCCGACACCGGGGAGCTGTTTTTT.

This clonotype was counted many times. A read error may produce the germline difference seen at one junction end. The chain links TRBV20-1 to TRBJ2-7, with D uncertain. Germline V gene sequence: CDR1 DFQATT, CDR2 SNEGSKA (reference sequence). The CDR3 runs 11 residues. The CDR3 DNA reads as TGCACTGCTAGAGAAGACTACGAGCAGTACTTC. Translating gives CTAREDYEQYF.

This clonotype has at least ten counts. The chain joins TRBV6-5 to TRBJ1-5; D perhaps matches TRBD1 (5 bases). CDR1 and CDR2 (germline): MNHEY, SVGAGI. Trimming removed 0 bases from V and 5 bases from J, with 14 bases in between. The CDR3 runs to 16 residues. The CDR3 protein is CASSYSWPGGDQPQHF. The CDR3, as DNA: TGTGCCAGCAGTTACTCGTGGCCCGGAGGGGATCAGCCCCAGCATTTT.

This clonotype was observed at least ten times. The V gene is TRBV6-1, the J gene TRBJ1-5, with no clear D. This CDR3 contains 12 residues. In germline, CDR1 is MNHNS, CDR2 SASEGT. V lost 6 bases, J lost 3 bases, and 6 bases lay in between. This CDR3 is CASSNPNQPQHF. The CDR3, as DNA: TGTGCCAGCAGCAACCCCAATCAGCCCCAGCATTTT.

This chain links TRBV7-9 with TRBJ1-4; tentative D call: TRBD1 (5 bases). CDR1 is SEHNR and CDR2 is FQNEAQ in the germline V gene (reference sequence). V was shortened by 3 bases and J by 1 base, with 18 bases between the two germline ends. This CDR3 contains 18 residues. CDR3: CASSLLPPAQGTNEKLFF. The CDR3 bases are TGTGCCAGCAGCTTGCTACCCCCGGCCCAGGGAACTAATGAAAAACTGTTTTTT.

Many counts were recorded for this clonotype. The chain is built from TRBV12-3 or TRBV12-4 and TRBJ2-1; TRBD1 agrees at 8 bases. This CDR3 region has 16 residues. J lost 1 base, V lost 3 bases, and 5 bases had no gene match. CDR3 coding DNA: TGTGCCAGCAGTTTCGACAGGGGAGGATCCTACAATGAGCAGTTCTTC. Its translation is CASSFDRGGSYNEQFF.

V and J are TRBV15 and TRBJ2-5; the D gene could be TRBD1 or TRBD2 (6 bases each). Trimming pared 3 bases from V and 4 bases from J, leaving 15 bases between. CDR3 length equals 15 residues. Germline loops: CDR1 LNHNV, CDR2 YYDKDF (reference sequence). The CDR3: CATSRGGQGLETQYF. DNA for the CDR3: TGTGCCACCAGCAGGGGAGGTCAGGGGCTAGAGACCCAGTACTTC.

This clonotype was counted ten times or more. The chain joins TRBV2 to TRBJ2-7; D gene ambiguous. CDR1 and CDR2 (germline): SNHLY, FYNNEI. V was shortened by 1 base and J by 3 bases, with 10 bases between the two germline ends. CDR3 size: 14 residues. The CDR3 spells CASSEDYGVYEQYF. The CDR3 nucleotides are TGTGCCAGCAGTGAAGACTATGGGGTCTACGAGCAGTACTTC.

In its sample, this clonotype was seen many times. This chain links TRBV18 with TRBJ1-4; a weak D match, TRBD1 (6 bases). The V gene lost 4 bases and the J gene lost 7 bases, with 16 bases spanning the gap. The CDR3 extends over 15 amino acids. Germline V gene sequence: CDR1 KGHSH, CDR2 LQKENI. CDR3: CASSQQGVDLEKLFF. In DNA, the CDR3 is TGTGCCAGCTCACAACAGGGCGTGGACCTTGAAAAACTGTTTTTT.

The chain recombines TRBV7-8 with TRBJ2-3; perhaps TRBD2 as D (5 bases). V was clipped by 1 base and J by 1 base, with 21 bases between them. The germline gives CDR1 SGHVS, CDR2 FQNEAQ. The CDR3 extends over 19 amino acids. CDR3 nucleotides: TGTGCCAGCAGCTTAGATTTCTCTCCAGCGGAAGAACGCACAGATACGCAGTATTTT. Amino acid sequence: CASSLDFSPAEERTDTQYF.

This clonotype was counted at least ten times. This rearrangement joins TRBV20-1 to TRBJ1-2, with no clear D. CDR3 length: 15 residues. V was cut by 0 bases and J by 4 bases, with 15 bases left in between. Germline V gives CDR1 DFQATT, CDR2 SNEGSKA (reference sequence). The CDR3 DNA sequence: TGCAGTGCTAGAGATCCCACGTCAGCAGGCTATGGCTACACCTTC. It yields the protein CSARDPTSAGYGYTF.

This clonotype was counted many times. This sequence joins TRBV11-1 and TRBJ1-6, with 9 bases aligning to TRBD1. This CDR3 region has 13 residues. Germline CDR1 SGHAT, CDR2 FQDESV (reference sequence). With V trimmed by 6 bases and J by 7 bases, 1 base remained unmatched. CDR3 protein: CASRDRGNSPLHF. CDR3 in DNA: TGTGCCAGCAGAGACAGGGGGAATTCACCCCTCCACTTT.

The chain is built from TRBV20-1 and TRBJ1-3; D may be TRBD1 (6 bases). CDR1 and CDR2 from the germline V gene are DFQATT and SNEGSKA (reference sequence). The CDR3 covers 15 residues. The V end was cut by 0 bases, the J end by 5 bases, with 14 bases between. The CDR3 sequence: CSARDEGGPRNTIYF. The CDR3 DNA reads TGCAGTGCTAGAGATGAGGGGGGACCCCGAAACACCATATATTTT.

This clonotype was recorded at least ten times. The V and J genes are TRBV7-9 and TRBJ2-3; unclear D gene. The germline V gene has CDR1 SEHNR and CDR2 FQNEAQ (reference sequence). V dropped 8 bases and J dropped 3 bases, with 6 bases sitting between them. This CDR3 is 11 amino acids long. The CDR3 nucleotides are TGTGCCAGCCTCATTACAGATACGCAGTATTTT. Protein: CASLITDTQYF.

Comment on this clonotype: A much bigger clone sits one base away, suggesting this may be a read error. The rearrangement links TRBV11-2 to TRBJ1-5, with 7 bases lining up with TRBD1. Germline lookup yields CDR1 SGHAT and CDR2 FQNNGV. There are 16 residues in the CDR3. Trimming cost V 4 bases and J 0 bases; bases outside gene matches: 6. The CDR3 nucleotides are TGTGCCAGCAGCTCAGGGACAGCCCTTAGCAATCAGCCCCAGCATTTT. Amino acids: CASSSGTALSNQPQHF.

This clonotype occurred a few times. The chain recombines TRBV5-1 with TRBJ2-5, with 7 bases that match TRBD2. The ends lost 1 base at V and 0 bases at J; junction bases unmatched: 6. The CDR3 consists of 16 residues. Germline assignment: CDR1 SGHRS and CDR2 YFSETQ. In DNA, the CDR3 is TGCGCCAGCAGCTTGTTCGGTCTAGCGGACCAAGAGACCCAGTACTTC. It codes for CASSLFGLADQETQYF. Supplemented by reference TRBV5-1 and TRBJ2-5, the full variable domain reads KAGVTQTPRYLIKTRGQQVTLSCSPISGHRSVSWYQQTPGQGLQFLFEYFSETQRNKGNFPGRFSGRQFSNSRSEMNVSTLELGDSALYLCASSLFGLADQETQYFGPGTRLLVL.

This clonotype was detected ten times or more. The rearrangement joins TRBV27 to TRBJ2-7; 12 bases are shared with TRBD2. The germline gives CDR1 MNHEY, CDR2 SMNVEV (reference sequence). V shed 6 bases, J shed 5 bases, and the junction held 2 bases outside the gene matches. This CDR3 contains 13 residues. The CDR3 bases are TGTGCCAGCAGACGACTAGCGGGAGACGAGCAGTACTTC. It is translated as CASRRLAGDEQYF.